This T cell receptor (beta chain) comes out of a study of radiotherapy plus CTLA-4 blockade in lung cancer. This CDR3 spans 15 amino acids. V was cut by 6 bases and J by 1 base, with 13 bases left in between. The V gene's germline CDR1 is MNHNS and CDR2 SASEGT. Here immunoSEQ multiplex PCR was the method, and the copy in TCRdb shows in-frame clones only, minus some. Altogether about 43,000 clones are present, about 70% being singletons, with the ten largest covering roughly 25%. The table lists this clone with a few counts. The sequence was collected from a human donor with non-small cell lung cancer who had a partial response to radiotherapy plus ipilimumab. Source: peripheral blood, taken from a patient treated with radiotherapy plus ipilimumab. The rearrangement links TRBV6-1 to TRBJ2-1; no firm D call. This CDR3 is CASSIYRTSYNEQFF. CDR3 DNA sequence: TGTGCCAGCAGCATCTACAGAACTTCCTACAATGAGCAGTTCTTC.